The clone carrying this T cell receptor beta chain showed up just a few times. V shed 3 bases, J shed 1 base, and the junction held 6 bases outside the gene matches. This CDR3 has 16 residues. Germline lookup yields CDR1 SGHNT and CDR2 YYREEE (reference sequence). This sample stems from a study of blood T cell repertoires in COVID-19. Study details: COVID-19 samples collected from the United States, Italy and Spain covered acute and convalescent phases. T cells, B-cell-depleted T cells, or PBMCs provided the cDNA or gDNA that served as material.

Per the original methods: The assay estimated nucleated cells by amplifying reference gene primers. Assay: immunoSEQ multiplex PCR; the TCRdb copy retains only in-frame clones and omits some. The DNA was the basis for D and trimming; V, J and clone size are from that table. The sample shows 30,000 to 45,000 clones, 85% to 90% of them seen only once. This chain uses TRBV5-4 with TRBJ2-3; 9 bases are shared with TRBD2. The sequenced sample consisted of peripheral blood. The TCR comes from an older man with acute or convalescent COVID-19. The chain's CDR3 is CASSSGAGGRTDTQYF. The CDR3, as DNA: TGTGCCAGCAGCTCGGGAGCGGGAGGACGCACAGATACGCAGTATTTT.